This T cell receptor beta chain was retrieved from a study of identical twins. General study points: Among beta out-of-frame sequences, excess sharing between twins appeared weaker. While abundant cord blood beta clonotypes carried fewer insertions, memory repertoires showed no such pattern.

TCRdb independently ran MiXCR on the 5' RACE reads; one entry per CDR3 protein. The table has about 890,000 distinct CDR3 sequences, roughly 12% seen once. The CDR3 runs 15 residues. With 4 bases removed from V and 3 bases from J, the gap between germline ends came to 13 bases. The germline V gene encodes CDR1 SGHRS and CDR2 YFSETQ. There were only healthy Caucasians among the donors. This clonotype has a count of ten or more. What it recognizes is unknown. These data were also filed under a second study, of yellow fever vaccine responses in identical twins. From that study: Twins' vaccine T cell response reportedly gave the appearance of partial convergence and partial personalization.

The sequenced sample consisted of PBMCs. The chain employs TRBV5-1 and TRBJ1-4; D gene ambiguous. This TCR was recovered from a woman younger than 30 in good health. CDR3 protein: CASSLWSGANEKLFF. The CDR3, as DNA: TGCGCCAGCAGCCTTTGGTCCGGGGCTAATGAAAAACTGTTTTTT.